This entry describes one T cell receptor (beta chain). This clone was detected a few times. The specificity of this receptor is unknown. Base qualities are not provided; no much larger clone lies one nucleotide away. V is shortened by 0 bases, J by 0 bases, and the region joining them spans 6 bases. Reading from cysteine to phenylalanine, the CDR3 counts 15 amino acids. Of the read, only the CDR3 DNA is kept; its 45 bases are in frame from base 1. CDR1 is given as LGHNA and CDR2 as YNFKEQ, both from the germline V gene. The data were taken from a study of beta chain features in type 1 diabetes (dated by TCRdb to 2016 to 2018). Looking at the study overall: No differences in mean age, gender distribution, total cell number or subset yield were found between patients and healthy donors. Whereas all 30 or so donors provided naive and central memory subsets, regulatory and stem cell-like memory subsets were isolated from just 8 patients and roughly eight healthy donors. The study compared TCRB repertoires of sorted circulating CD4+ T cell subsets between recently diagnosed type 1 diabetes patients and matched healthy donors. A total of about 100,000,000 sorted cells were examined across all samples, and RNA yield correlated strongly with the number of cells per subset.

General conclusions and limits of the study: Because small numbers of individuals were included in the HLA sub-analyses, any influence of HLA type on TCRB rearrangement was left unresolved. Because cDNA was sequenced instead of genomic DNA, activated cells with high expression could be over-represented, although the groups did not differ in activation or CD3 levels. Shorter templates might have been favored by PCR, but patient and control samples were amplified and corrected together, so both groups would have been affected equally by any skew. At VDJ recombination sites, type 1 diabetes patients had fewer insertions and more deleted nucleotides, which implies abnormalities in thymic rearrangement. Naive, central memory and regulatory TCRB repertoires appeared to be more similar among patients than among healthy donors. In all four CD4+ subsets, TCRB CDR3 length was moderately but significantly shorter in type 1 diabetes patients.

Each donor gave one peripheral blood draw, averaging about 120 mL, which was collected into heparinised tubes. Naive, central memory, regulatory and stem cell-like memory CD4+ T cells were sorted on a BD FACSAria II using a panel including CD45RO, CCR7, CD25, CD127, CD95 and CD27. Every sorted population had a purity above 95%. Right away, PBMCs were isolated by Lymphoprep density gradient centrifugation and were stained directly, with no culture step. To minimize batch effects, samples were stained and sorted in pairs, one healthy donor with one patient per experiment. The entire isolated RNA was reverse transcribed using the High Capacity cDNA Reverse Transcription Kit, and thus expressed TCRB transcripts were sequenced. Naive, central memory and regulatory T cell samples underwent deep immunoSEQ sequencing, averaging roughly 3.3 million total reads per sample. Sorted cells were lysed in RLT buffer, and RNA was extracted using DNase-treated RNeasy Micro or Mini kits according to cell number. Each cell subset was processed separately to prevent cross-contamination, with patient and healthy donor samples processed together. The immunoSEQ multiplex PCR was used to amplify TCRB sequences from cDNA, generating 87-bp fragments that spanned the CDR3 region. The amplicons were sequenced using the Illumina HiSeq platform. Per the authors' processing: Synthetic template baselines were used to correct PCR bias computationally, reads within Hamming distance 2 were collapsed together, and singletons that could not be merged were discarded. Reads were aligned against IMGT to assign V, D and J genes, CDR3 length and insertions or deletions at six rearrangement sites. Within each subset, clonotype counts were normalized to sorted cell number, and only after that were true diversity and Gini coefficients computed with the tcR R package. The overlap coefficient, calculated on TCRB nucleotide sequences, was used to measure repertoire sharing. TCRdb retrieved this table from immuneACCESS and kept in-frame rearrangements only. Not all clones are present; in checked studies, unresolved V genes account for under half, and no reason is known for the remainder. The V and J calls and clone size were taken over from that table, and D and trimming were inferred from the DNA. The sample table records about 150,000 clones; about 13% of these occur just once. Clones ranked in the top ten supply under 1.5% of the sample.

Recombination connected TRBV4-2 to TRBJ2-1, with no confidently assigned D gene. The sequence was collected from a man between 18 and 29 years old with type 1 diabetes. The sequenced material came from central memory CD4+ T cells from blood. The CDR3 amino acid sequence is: CASSQDLSSYNEQFF. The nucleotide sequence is TGTGCCAGCAGCCAAGATCTTAGCTCCTACAATGAGCAGTTCTTC.